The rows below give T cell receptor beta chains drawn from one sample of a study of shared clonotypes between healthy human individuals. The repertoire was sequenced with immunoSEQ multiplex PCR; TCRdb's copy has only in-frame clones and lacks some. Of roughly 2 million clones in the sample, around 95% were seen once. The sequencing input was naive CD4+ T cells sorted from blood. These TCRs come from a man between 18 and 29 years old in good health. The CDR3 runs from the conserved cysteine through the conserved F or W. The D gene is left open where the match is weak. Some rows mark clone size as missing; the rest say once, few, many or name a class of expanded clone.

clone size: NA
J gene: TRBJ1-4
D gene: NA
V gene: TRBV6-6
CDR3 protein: CASRGQGIEKLFF
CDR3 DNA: TGTGCCAGCAGGGGCCAGGGGATTGAAAAACTGTTTTTT

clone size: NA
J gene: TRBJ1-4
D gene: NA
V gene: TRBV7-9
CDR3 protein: CASSPRAYGEKLFF
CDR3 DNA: TGTGCCAGCAGCCCCCGTGCCTACGGAGAAAAACTGTTTTTT

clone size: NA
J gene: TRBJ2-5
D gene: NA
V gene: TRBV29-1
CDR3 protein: CSVGPVETQYF
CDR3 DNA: TGCAGCGTTGGCCCCGTTGAGACCCAGTACTTC

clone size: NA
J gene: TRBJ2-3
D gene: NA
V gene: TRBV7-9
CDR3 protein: CASSLAINTQYF
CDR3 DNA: TGTGCCAGCAGCTTAGCGATCAATACGCAGTATTTT

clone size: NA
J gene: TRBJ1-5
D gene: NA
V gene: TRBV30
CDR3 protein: CAWSVGGGAQPQHF
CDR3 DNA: TGTGCCTGGAGTGTTGGAGGAGGGGCTCAGCCCCAGCATTTT

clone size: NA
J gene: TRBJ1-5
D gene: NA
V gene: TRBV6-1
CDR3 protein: CASSLSGGFNPQHF
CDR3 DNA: TGTGCCAGCAGCCTGTCTGGCGGGTTCAATCCCCAGCATTTT

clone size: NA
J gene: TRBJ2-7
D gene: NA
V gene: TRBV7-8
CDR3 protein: CASSLPQPPYEQYF
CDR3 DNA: TGTGCCAGCAGCTTACCCCAACCCCCCTACGAGCAGTACTTC

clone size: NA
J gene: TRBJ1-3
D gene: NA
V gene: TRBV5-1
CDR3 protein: CASSQDGRYGSGNTIYF
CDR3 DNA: TGCGCCAGCAGTCAGGACGGACGCTACGGCTCTGGAAACACCATATATTTT

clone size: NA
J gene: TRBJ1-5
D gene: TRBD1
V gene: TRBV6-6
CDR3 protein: CASSIGQGIGQPQHF
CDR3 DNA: TGTGCCAGCAGTATCGGACAGGGAATTGGTCAGCCCCAGCATTTT

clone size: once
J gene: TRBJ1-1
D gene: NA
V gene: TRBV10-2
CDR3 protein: CASSESEGRSTEAFF
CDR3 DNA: TGCGCCAGCAGTGAGTCGGAGGGAAGGAGCACTGAAGCTTTCTTT

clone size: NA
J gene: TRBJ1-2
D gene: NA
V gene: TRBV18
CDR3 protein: CASSPPGTVNYGYTF
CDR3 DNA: TGTGCCAGCTCACCTCCGGGGACGGTGAATTATGGCTACACCTTC

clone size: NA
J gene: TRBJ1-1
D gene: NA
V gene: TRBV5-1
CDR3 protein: CASSLVGSEAFF
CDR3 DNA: TGCGCCAGCAGCTTGGTCGGCTCTGAAGCTTTCTTT

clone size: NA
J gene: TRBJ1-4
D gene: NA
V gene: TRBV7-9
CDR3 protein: CASSLGTLSAEKLFF
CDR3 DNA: TGTGCCAGCAGCTTAGGTACATTATCGGCTGAAAAACTGTTTTTT